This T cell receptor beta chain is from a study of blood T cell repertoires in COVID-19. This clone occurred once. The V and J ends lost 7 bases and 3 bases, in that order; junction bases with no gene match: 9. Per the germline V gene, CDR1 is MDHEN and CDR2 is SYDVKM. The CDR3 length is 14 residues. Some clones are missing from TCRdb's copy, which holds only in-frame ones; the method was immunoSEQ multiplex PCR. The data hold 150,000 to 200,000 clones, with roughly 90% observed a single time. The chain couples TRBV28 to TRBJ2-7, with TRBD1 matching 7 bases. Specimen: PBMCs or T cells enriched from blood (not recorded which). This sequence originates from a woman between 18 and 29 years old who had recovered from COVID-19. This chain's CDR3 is CASTPGTVLYEQYF. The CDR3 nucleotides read TGTGCCAGCACCCCCGGGACAGTTCTCTACGAGCAGTACTTC.